This T cell receptor beta chain was profiled in a study of immune cell composition in non-small cell lung cancer. The J segment lost 2 bases and the V segment lost 5 bases, leaving 2 bases of the junction unmatched. CDR1 and CDR2 from the germline V gene are LGHNA and YNFKEQ. The CDR3 is 14 amino acids. Remarks on this clone: Its antigen is unknown. With only one base between it and a far larger clone, this is likely a read error. Other nucleotide sequences in the sample specify the same CDR3.

Method: immunoSEQ multiplex PCR; TCRdb's copy keeps in-frame clones and lacks some. The repertoire includes approximately 13,000 clones, around 85% of them detected once, and 11% sits in the top ten. The study, taken as a whole, reports: In adenocarcinoma, maximal tumour-associated clone frequency tracked TIL tumour reactivity.

The V and J genes are TRBV4-2 and TRBJ2-7; the match to TRBD2 covers 11 bases. The sequenced sample consisted of lung tumor tissue. The receptor's source is a human donor with non-small cell lung cancer. CDR3 residues: CASSEGLAAYEQYF. DNA for the CDR3: TGTGCCAGCAGCGAGGGACTAGCGGCCTACGAGCAGTACTTC.